Listed below are T cell receptor beta chains from one sample, sequenced in a study of human T cells and chemical hapten exposure. TCRdb independently ran MiXCR on the RACE reads; one entry per CDR3 protein. The sample lists tens of thousands of distinct CDR3 sequences, 10% occurring once. The sequenced sample was whole blood, obtained in connection with sensitization to the hapten diphenylcyclopropenone (DPC). These receptors were obtained from a woman in her fifties or sixties with alopecia areata. Some clones in this sample may be carry-over from other donors' samples. Each CDR3 is given with its conserved first and last residue. D genes are given only for firm matches. Clone size is shown for a subset of rows, as once, few, many or a class of expanded clone.

>few|-|TRBV20-1|TRBJ2-1
CSARVRQTNEQFF
TGCAGTGCTAGAGTTAGACAAACTAATGAGCAGTTCTTC
>-|TRBD2|TRBV6-6|TRBJ2-3
CASSYSVAGAGTDTRYF
TGTGCCAGCAGTTACTCCGTAGCGGGAGCTGGCACAGATACGCGGTATTTT
>-|-|TRBV13|TRBJ2-7
CASSSTEVSYEQYF
TGTGCCAGCAGCTCCACAGAAGTCTCCTACGAGCAGTACTTC
>many|-|TRBV3-1|TRBJ2-5
CASSPTVLVETQYF
TGTGCCAGCAGTCCTACGGTTTTGGTAGAGACCCAGTACTTC
>many|TRBD2|TRBV6-4|TRBJ2-3
CASSPLAGSTDTQYF
TGTGCCAGCAGCCCACTAGCGGGAAGCACAGATACGCAGTATTTT
>many|TRBD2|TRBV6-2/TRBV6-3|TRBJ2-7
CASSYGRRLAGVFYEQYF
TGTGCCAGCAGTTACGGGAGGAGACTAGCGGGAGTTTTCTACGAGCAGTACTTC
>few|-|TRBV15|TRBJ2-7
CATSRTTGTLGYEQYF
TGTGCCACCAGCAGAACCACCGGGACGCTGGGCTACGAGCAGTACTTC
>-|-|TRBV10-1|TRBJ2-7
CASSGSFRQETYEQYF
TGCGCCAGCAGTGGGTCTTTTAGACAGGAAACCTACGAGCAGTACTTC
>-|TRBD2|TRBV20-1|TRBJ2-2
CSARDRLAGFTGELFF
TGCAGTGCTAGAGATAGACTAGCGGGATTCACCGGGGAGCTGTTTTTT
>many|-|TRBV6-6|TRBJ2-7
CASSPTGAYEQYF
TGTGCCAGCAGTCCCACAGGAGCCTACGAGCAGTACTTC
>many|-|TRBV20-1|TRBJ2-7
CSAVAGLASYEQYF
TGCAGTGCTGTCGCTGGACTGGCCTCCTACGAGCAGTACTTC
>many|TRBD2|TRBV20-1|TRBJ2-1
CSALTSGSLVEQFF
TGCAGTGCACTGACTAGCGGGAGTTTGGTTGAGCAGTTCTTC
>few|TRBD2|TRBV20-1|TRBJ2-4
CSAPAGLAGQISTQYF
TGCAGTGCTCCGGCAGGACTAGCGGGACAGATTTCCACTCAGTACTTC
>many|TRBD2|TRBV19|TRBJ2-1
CASSMPSLGLAAYNEQFF
TGTGCCAGTAGTATGCCGTCTCTGGGACTAGCGGCGTACAATGAGCAGTTCTTC
>-|TRBD1|TRBV7-8|TRBJ2-3
CASSLLRDRVRDTQYF
TGTGCCAGCAGCCTGCTCCGGGACAGGGTCCGGGATACGCAGTATTTT
>-|-|TRBV19|TRBJ1-2
CASSTRDTYGYTF
TGTGCCAGTAGTACCCGAGACACCTATGGCTACACCTTC
>many|-|TRBV5-1|TRBJ1-2
CASSFQGRPNYGYTF
TGCGCCAGCAGCTTTCAGGGGCGGCCCAACTATGGCTACACCTTC
>-|-|TRBV3-1|TRBJ1-2
CASSYPGANYGYTF
TGTGCCAGCAGCTACCCTGGGGCTAACTATGGCTACACCTTC
>many|TRBD2|TRBV7-9|TRBJ2-3
CASSHRPSFSGRARDTQYF
TGTGCCAGCAGCCACCGCCCGTCGTTTAGCGGGAGGGCCAGAGATACGCAGTATTTT
>few|TRBD1|TRBV10-3|TRBJ1-6
CATGQGYNSPLHF
TGTGCCACCGGACAGGGCTATAATTCACCCCTCCACTTT
>-|TRBD1|TRBV30|TRBJ1-1
CAWTTPGQLNTEAFF
TGTGCCTGGACGACTCCGGGACAGCTGAACACTGAAGCTTTCTTT
>few|TRBD2|TRBV7-8|TRBJ2-1
CASSSVASGILNPNEQFF
TGTGCCAGCAGCTCGGTGGCTAGCGGGATTCTTAACCCAAATGAGCAGTTCTTC
>many|-|TRBV7-9|TRBJ1-5
CASSSSRSSNQPQHF
TGTGCCAGCAGCTCATCACGTAGTAGCAATCAGCCCCAGCATTTT
>-|-|TRBV5-1|TRBJ1-4
CASSLGFQDEKLFF
TGCGCCAGCAGCTTGGGTTTCCAGGATGAAAAACTGTTTTTT
>-|TRBD1|TRBV28|TRBJ1-1
CASGTGGLYTEAFF
TGTGCCAGCGGGACAGGGGGATTGTACACTGAAGCTTTCTTT
>-|-|TRBV20-1|TRBJ2-1
CSALHFLTYNEQFF
TGCAGTGCTTTACATTTCCTGACCTACAATGAGCAGTTCTTC
>-|-|TRBV5-4|TRBJ1-6
CASSLGPGQSLISPLHF
TGTGCCAGCAGCTTGGGTCCCGGGCAGTCTCTAATTTCACCCCTCCACTTT
>many|-|TRBV29-1|TRBJ1-1
CSVTSGGNTEAFF
TGCAGCGTCACTAGCGGGGGTAACACTGAAGCTTTCTTT